The entry that follows covers one T cell receptor (beta chain) sequence. This sample is drawn from a study of OX40 agonist ivuxolimab in advanced cancers. About the study: Patients took ivuxolimab, an agonistic anti-OX40 (CD134) antibody.

With V trimmed by 6 bases and J by 7 bases, 3 bases remained unmatched. The CDR3 is made up of 13 amino acids. The germline CDR1 and CDR2 sequences are SNHLY and FYNNEI. Produced via immunoSEQ multiplex PCR; TCRdb's table is partial and in-frame only. The table lists 90,000 to 100,000 clones, roughly 89% of them singletons. The material sequenced was CD4+ or CD8+ T cells sorted from blood, taken in a trial of the OX40 agonist ivuxolimab. The clonotype was recovered from an adult with an advanced solid tumor such as melanoma, head and neck, liver or kidney cancer. J is TRBJ1-5 and V is TRBV2; 10 positions match TRBD1. CDR3 loop: CASSGTGDQPQHF. DNA for the CDR3: TGTGCCAGCAGCGGGACAGGGGACCAGCCCCAGCATTTT.